This T cell receptor beta chain derives from a study of blood T cells in healthy people across ages. V shed 4 bases, J shed 4 bases, and the junction held 5 bases outside the gene matches. The CDR3 totals 14 residues. This clonotype was counted only a few times. The authors ran a second PCR of roughly 7 to 11 cycles using a sample-barcoded 5' primer and a J-beta primer mix. MiXCR was run by TCRdb on the 5' RACE reads, yielding one entry per CDR3 protein. The table lists roughly 860,000 distinct CDR3 sequences, 60% to 80% of them singletons, with about a quarter in the top ten. The sequencing input was blood. This clonotype originated in a man aged 25 to 45 in good health. V is TRBV12-3 or TRBV12-4 and J is TRBJ2-3, with 7 bases matching TRBD2. The CDR3 coding sequence is TGTGCCAGCAGTTATAGGACTAGTTCAGATACGCAGTATTTT. This sequence encodes CASSYRTSSDTQYF.